This T cell receptor (beta chain) was retrieved from a study of low-dose radiotherapy and immunotherapy resistance in tumors. On the study more broadly: Radiation delivery to Cohort 1 consisted of 0.5 Gy per fraction every 2 weeks, summing to 6.5 Gy.

This CDR3 has 15 amino acids. Germline CDR1 MNHEY, CDR2 SVGEGT. Losses at the gene ends were 7 bases for V and 0 bases for J; bases not matched to a gene: 7. Covering alpha and beta chains, TRAV- and TRBV-specific primers were used for the first-strand cDNA. PCR amplification of the TCRs was performed with Phusion for 20 PCR cycles, and it relied on a constant-region primer together with a V-primer adapter. Via MiXCR, TCRdb re-called the reads, giving one row per CDR3 protein. This sample has around 80,000 distinct CDR3 sequences, with approximately 20% found just once. Time point reported: before trial treatment. As their treatment, donors received nivolumab, ipilimumab, aspirin, low-dose cyclophosphamide and low-dose radiotherapy. This clonotype was seen repeatedly, ten times or more.

Sequences were derived from PBMCs, sampled before treatment. This chain connects TRBV6-2 or TRBV6-3 to TRBJ2-7; 9 nucleotides line up with TRBD2. The sequence derives from a male donor with prostate cancer. DNA for the CDR3: TGTGCCAGCAAACTAGCGGGCCCCCGCTCCTACGAGCAGTACTTC. Amino acid sequence: CASKLAGPRSYEQYF.